This T cell receptor beta chain was captured by sequencing in a study of blood T cell repertoires in COVID-19. V lost 2 bases and J lost 8; bases outside the gene matches: 9. This CDR3 has 15 amino acids. Looked up from germline, CDR1 is SGHAT and CDR2 is FQNNGV. Data came from immunoSEQ multiplex PCR; TCRdb stores just in-frame clones and leaves some out. Counted here are roughly 480,000 clones, 89% occurring once; the ten biggest clones make up around 0.92%. Sequenced input: peripheral blood. The V call is TRBV11-2, the J call TRBJ2-5; 9 bases fit TRBD2. The sequence was obtained from a man aged 18 to 29 with COVID-19, enrolled during active disease. This CDR3 reads CASSLSSGDLVTQYF. CDR3 coding DNA: TGTGCCAGCAGCTTATCTAGCGGGGATCTTGTAACCCAGTACTTC.